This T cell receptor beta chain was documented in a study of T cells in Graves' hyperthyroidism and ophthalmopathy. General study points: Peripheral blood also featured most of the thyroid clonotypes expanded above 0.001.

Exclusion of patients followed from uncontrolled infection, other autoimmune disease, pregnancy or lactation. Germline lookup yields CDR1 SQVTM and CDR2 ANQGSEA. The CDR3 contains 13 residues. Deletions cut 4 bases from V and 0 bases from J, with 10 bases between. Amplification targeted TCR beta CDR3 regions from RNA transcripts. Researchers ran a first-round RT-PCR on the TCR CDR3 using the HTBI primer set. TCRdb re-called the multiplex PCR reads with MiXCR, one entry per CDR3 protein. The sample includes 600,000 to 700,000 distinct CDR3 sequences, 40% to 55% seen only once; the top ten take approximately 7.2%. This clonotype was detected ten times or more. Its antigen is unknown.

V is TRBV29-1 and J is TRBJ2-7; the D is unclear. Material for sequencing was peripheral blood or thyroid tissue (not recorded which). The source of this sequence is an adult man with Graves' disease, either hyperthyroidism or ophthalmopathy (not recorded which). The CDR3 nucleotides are TGCAGCGTTGTGGAGACCTCCTCCTACGAGCAGTACTTC. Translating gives CSVVETSSYEQYF.